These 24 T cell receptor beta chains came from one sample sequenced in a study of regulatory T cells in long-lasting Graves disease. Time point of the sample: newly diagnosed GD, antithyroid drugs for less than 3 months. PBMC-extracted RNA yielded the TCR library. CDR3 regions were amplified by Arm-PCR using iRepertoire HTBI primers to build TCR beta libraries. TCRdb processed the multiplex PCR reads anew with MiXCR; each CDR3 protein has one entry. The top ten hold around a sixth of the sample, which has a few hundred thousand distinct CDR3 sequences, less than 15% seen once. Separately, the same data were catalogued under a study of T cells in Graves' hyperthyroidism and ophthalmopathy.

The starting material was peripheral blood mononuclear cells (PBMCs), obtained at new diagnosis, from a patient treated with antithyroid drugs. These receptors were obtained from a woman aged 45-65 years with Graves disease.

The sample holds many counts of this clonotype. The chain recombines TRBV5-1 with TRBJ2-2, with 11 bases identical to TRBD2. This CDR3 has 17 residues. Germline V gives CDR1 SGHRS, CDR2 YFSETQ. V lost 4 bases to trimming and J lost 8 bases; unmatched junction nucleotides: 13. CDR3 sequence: CASSTSTSGSFGGELFF. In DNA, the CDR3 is TGCGCCAGCAGCACGTCTACTAGCGGGAGTTTTGGAGGGGAGCTGTTTTTT.

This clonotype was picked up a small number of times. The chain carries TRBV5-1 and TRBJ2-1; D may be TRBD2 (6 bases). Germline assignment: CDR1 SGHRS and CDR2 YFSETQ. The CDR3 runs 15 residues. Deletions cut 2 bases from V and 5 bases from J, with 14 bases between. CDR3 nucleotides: TGCGCCAGCAGCTTTACCCTAGCGAGTGACAATGAGCAGTTCTTC. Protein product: CASSFTLASDNEQFF. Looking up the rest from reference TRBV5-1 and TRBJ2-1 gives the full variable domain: KAGVTQTPRYLIKTRGQQVTLSCSPISGHRSVSWYQQTPGQGLQFLFEYFSETQRNKGNFPGRFSGRQFSNSRSEMNVSTLELGDSALYLCASSFTLASDNEQFFGPGTRLTVL.

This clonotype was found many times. The CDR3 reads CASSLGGETGELFF. The CDR3 DNA follows: TGTGCCAGCAGTTTAGGGGGGGAGACCGGGGAGCTGTTTTTT. The J gene is TRBJ2-2, the V gene TRBV12-3 or TRBV12-4; a weak D match, TRBD2 (6 bases). The CDR3 extends over 14 amino acids. The V gene lost 1 base and the J gene lost 5 bases, with 8 bases spanning the gap.

CDR3 DNA: TGTGCCAGCAGTGATATCTTGGCCGTTGGCACAGATACGCAGTATTTT. Translation: CASSDILAVGTDTQYF. This chain uses TRBV6-2 or TRBV6-3 with TRBJ2-3, with D hard to call. The CDR3 sequence is 16 residues long. Germline values: CDR1 MNHEY, CDR2 SVGEGT. V shed 5 bases and J shed 1 base, with 16 bases lying between them.

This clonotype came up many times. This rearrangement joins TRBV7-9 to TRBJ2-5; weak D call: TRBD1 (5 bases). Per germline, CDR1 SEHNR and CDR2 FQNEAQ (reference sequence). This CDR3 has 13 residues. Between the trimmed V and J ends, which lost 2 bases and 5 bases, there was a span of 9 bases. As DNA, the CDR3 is TGTGCCAGCAGCTTACAGGGAATGGAGACCCAGTACTTC. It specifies CASSLQGMETQYF.

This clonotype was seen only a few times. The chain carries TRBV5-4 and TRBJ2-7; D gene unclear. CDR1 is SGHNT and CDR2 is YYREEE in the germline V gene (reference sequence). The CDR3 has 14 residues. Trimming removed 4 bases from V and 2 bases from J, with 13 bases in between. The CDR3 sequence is CASSPGPSAYEQYF. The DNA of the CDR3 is TGTGCCAGCAGCCCCGGGCCCTCCGCCTACGAGCAGTACTTC.

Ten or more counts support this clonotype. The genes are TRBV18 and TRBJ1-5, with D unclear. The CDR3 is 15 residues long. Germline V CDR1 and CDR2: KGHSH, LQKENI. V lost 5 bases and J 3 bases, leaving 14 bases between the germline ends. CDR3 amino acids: CASSAVEGHNQPQHF. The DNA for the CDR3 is TGTGCCAGCTCAGCAGTGGAGGGCCACAATCAGCCCCAGCATTTT. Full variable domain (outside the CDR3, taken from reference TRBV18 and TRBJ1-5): NAGVMQNPRHLVRRRGQEARLRCSPMKGHSHVYWYRQLPEEGLKFMVYLQKENIIDESGMPKERFSAEFPKEGPSILRIQQVVRGDSAAYFCASSAVEGHNQPQHFGDGTRLSIL.

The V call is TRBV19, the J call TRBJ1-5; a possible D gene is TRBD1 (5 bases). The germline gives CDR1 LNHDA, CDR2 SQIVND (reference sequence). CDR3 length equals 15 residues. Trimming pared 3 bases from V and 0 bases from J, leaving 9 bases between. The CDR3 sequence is CASSMTEFSNQPQHF. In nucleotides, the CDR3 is TGTGCCAGTAGTATGACAGAATTTAGCAATCAGCCCCAGCATTTT.

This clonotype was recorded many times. The CDR3 DNA sequence: TGTGCCAGCAGCTTATCTGGCCCCACAGATACGCAGTATTTT. It translates to CASSLSGPTDTQYF. This chain joins TRBV5-5 and TRBJ2-3; D remains ambiguous. Germline V gives CDR1 SGHKS, CDR2 YYEKEE (reference sequence). This CDR3 contains 14 residues. Trimming stripped 2 bases from V and 2 bases from J, with 9 bases between.

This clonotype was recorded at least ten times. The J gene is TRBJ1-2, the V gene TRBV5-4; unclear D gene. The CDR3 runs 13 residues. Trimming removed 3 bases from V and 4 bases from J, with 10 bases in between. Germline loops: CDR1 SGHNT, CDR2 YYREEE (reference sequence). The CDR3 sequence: CASSSAGSYGYTF. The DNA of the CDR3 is TGTGCCAGCAGCTCGGCCGGGAGCTATGGCTACACCTTC.

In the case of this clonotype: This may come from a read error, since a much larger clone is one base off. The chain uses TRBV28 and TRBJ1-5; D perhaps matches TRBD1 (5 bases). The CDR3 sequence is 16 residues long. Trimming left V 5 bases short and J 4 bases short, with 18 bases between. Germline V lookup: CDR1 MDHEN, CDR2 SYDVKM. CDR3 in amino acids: CASSLGFTGFNQPQHF. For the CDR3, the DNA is TGTGCCAGCAGTCTTGGGTTTACAGGTTTTAATCAGCCCCAGCATTTT.

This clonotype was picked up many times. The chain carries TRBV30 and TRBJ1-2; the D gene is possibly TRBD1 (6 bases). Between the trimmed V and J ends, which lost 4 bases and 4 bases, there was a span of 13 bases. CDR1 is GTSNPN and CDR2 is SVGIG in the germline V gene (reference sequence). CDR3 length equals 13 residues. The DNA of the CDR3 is TGTGCCTGGAACACAGGGACCTTCTATGGCTACACCTTC. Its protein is CAWNTGTFYGYTF.

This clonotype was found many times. The CDR3 spells CASSLGKQETQYF. The CDR3 DNA follows: TGTGCCAGCAGTTTAGGGAAGCAAGAGACCCAGTACTTC. V and J are TRBV28 and TRBJ2-5; unclear D gene. There are 13 residues in the CDR3. V gave up 2 bases and J gave up 2 bases, with 6 bases separating them. CDR1 MDHEN and CDR2 SYDVKM come from the germline V gene.

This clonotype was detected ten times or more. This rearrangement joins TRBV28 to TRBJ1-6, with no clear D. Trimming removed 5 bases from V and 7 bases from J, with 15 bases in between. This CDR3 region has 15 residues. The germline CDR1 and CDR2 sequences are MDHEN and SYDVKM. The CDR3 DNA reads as TGTGCCAGCAGTCTGGGTGAAGGCGCAAATTCACCCCTCCACTTT. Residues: CASSLGEGANSPLHF.

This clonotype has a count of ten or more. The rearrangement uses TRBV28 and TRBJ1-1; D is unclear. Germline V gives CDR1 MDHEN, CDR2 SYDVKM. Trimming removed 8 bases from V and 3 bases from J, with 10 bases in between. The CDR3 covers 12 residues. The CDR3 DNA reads TGTGCCAGCCGGTACAGTGACACTGAAGCTTTCTTT. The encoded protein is CASRYSDTEAFF.

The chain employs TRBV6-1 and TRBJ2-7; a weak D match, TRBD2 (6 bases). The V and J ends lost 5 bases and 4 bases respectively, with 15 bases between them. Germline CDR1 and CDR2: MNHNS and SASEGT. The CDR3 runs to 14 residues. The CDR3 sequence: CASSHGGPAYEQYF. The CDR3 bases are TGTGCCAGCAGTCACGGGGGTCCCGCGTACGAGCAGTACTTC.

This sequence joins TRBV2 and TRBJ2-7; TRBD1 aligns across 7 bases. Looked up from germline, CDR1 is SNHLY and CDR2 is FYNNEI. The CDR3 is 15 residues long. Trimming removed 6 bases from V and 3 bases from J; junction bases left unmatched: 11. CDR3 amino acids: CASSLSGTVNYEQYF. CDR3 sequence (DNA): TGTGCCAGCAGCCTATCGGGGACAGTAAACTACGAGCAGTACTTC.

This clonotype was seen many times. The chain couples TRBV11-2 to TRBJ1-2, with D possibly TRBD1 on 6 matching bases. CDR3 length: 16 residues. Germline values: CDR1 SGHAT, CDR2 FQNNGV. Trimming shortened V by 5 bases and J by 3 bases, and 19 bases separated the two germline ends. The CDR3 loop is CASSPPWSYRDYGYTF. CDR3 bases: TGTGCCAGCAGCCCCCCCTGGAGTTACAGGGACTATGGCTACACCTTC.

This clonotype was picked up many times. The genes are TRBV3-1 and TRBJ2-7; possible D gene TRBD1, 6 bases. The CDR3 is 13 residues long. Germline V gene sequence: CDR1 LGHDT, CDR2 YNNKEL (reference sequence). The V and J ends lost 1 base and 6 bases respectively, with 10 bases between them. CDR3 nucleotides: TGTGCCAGCAGCCAAGTCAGGGGTAGCGAGCAGTACTTC. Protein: CASSQVRGSEQYF.

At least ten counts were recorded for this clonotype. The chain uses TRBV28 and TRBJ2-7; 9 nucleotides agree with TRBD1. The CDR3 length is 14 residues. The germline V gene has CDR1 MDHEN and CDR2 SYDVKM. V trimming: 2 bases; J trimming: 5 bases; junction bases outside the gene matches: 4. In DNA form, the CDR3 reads TGTGCCAGCAGTTTAACAGGGGGCAGGAACGAGCAGTACTTC. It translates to CASSLTGGRNEQYF.

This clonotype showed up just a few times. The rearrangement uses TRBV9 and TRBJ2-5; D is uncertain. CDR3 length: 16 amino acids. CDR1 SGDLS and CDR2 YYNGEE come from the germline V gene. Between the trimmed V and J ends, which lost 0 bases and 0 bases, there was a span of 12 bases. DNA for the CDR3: TGTGCCAGCAGCGTAGAGGTAGGATTGTACCAAGAGACCCAGTACTTC. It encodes CASSVEVGLYQETQYF.

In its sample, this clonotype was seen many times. In nucleotides, the CDR3 is TGCAGTGCTATAAGGGACGATGACACATACGAGCAGTACTTC. As protein: CSAIRDDDTYEQYF. This chain uses TRBV20-1 with TRBJ2-7; D tentatively reads TRBD1 or TRBD2 (5 bases each). The CDR3 contains 14 residues. Per germline, CDR1 DFQATT and CDR2 SNEGSKA (reference sequence). Trimming shortened V by 4 bases and J by 4 bases, and 17 bases separated the two germline ends.

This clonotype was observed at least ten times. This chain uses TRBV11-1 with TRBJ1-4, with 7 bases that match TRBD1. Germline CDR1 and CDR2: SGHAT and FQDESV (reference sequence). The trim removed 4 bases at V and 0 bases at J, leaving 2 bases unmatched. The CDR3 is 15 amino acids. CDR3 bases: TGTGCCAGCAGCTCGACAGGGTCAACTAATGAAAAACTGTTTTTT. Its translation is CASSSTGSTNEKLFF.

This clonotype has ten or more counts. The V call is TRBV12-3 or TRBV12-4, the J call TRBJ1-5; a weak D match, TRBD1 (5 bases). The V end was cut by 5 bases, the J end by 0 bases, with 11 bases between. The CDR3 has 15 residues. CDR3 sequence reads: CASSPQGDSNQPQHF. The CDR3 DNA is TGTGCCAGCAGTCCCCAGGGTGATAGCAATCAGCCCCAGCATTTT.